These T cell receptor beta chains were read from a single sample in a study of shared clonotypes between healthy human individuals. TCRdb's table, derived via immunoSEQ multiplex PCR, lists solely in-frame clones and lacks some. There are around 1.5 million clones in the sample; 95% to 99% occur only once, and roughly 0.45% lies in the top ten. The sample taken for sequencing was naive CD4+ T cells sorted from blood. These receptors were obtained from a young man in good health. The CDR3 runs from the conserved cysteine through the conserved F or W. Fields, in order: V gene, D gene, clone size, J gene, CDR3 DNA, CDR3 protein. D genes are given only for firm matches. Size is omitted from some rows. Given values are once, few, many or a class for expanded clones.

TRBV4-2,.,.,TRBJ2-5,TGTGCCAGCAGCCTTGGGTTGGAGACCCAGTACTTC,CASSLGLETQYF
TRBV2,.,.,TRBJ2-5,TGTGCCAGCAGGGCGACCCTCGGGATCGAGACCCAGTACTTC,CASRATLGIETQYF
TRBV21-1,.,.,TRBJ2-7,TGTGCCAGCAACCCTAGCGGGACGACCTACGAGCAGTACTTC,CASNPSGTTYEQYF
TRBV19,TRBD2,.,TRBJ2-7,TGTGCCAGTAGCCACAAGCGGGACTCTACCTACGAGCAGTACTTC,CASSHKRDSTYEQYF
TRBV5-4,.,.,TRBJ2-7,TGTGCCAGCAGCTTGGGAAGGCTGGAGGGCAGGCGCACCTACGAGCAGTACTTC,CASSLGRLEGRRTYEQYF
TRBV28,TRBD2,once,TRBJ2-3,TGTGCCAGCAGTCCATGGACTAGCGGGAGCACCGATACGCAGTATTTT,CASSPWTSGSTDTQYF
TRBV9,TRBD2,.,TRBJ2-7,TGTGCCAGCAGCGTAGCTTGGGGGGGTTACGAGCAGTACTTC,CASSVAWGGYEQYF
TRBV10-3,.,.,TRBJ2-1,TGTGCCATCAGTTCTAAGGACTCCACTTCCTACAATGAGCAGTTCTTC,CAISSKDSTSYNEQFF
TRBV15,TRBD1,.,TRBJ2-7,TGTGCCACCAGCAGAGGGGGGACAGGGGTCCACGAGCAGTACTTC,CATSRGGTGVHEQYF
TRBV4-1,.,.,TRBJ1-1,TGCGCCAGCAGCCAATCTGAAGGGGTGAACACTGAAGCTTTCTTT,CASSQSEGVNTEAFF
TRBV7-2,.,.,TRBJ2-1,TGTGCCAGCAGCTTAGATTGGCTATCCGAAGGCGAGCAGTTCTTC,CASSLDWLSEGEQFF
TRBV10-3,TRBD1,.,TRBJ2-7,TGTGCCATCAGTTCAGGACAGGACTTGTACTTC,CAISSGQDLYF
TRBV28,.,.,TRBJ1-2,TGTGCCAGCAGTTTAGCCGTTGGCTACACCTTC,CASSLAVGYTF
TRBV28,.,.,TRBJ2-7,TGTGCCAGCAGCTCGGGACTGCACTCCTACGAGCAGTACTTC,CASSSGLHSYEQYF
TRBV14,.,.,TRBJ2-7,TGTGCCAGCACTCCTAGGGGGGCGACCTCCTACGAGCAGTACTTC,CASTPRGATSYEQYF
TRBV7-9,.,.,TRBJ1-2,TGTGCCAGCAGCTCGTCCCAGGGTTCGCGTGGCTACACCTTC,CASSSSQGSRGYTF
TRBV5-1,TRBD2,.,TRBJ2-1,TGCGCCAGCAGCTTGGCCCTGGGGACTAGCGGGAGAGGGGAGCAGTTCTTC,CASSLALGTSGRGEQFF
TRBV18,TRBD2,.,TRBJ2-7,TGTGCCAGCTCACCCGGGACTAGCGGGAGTTACGAGCAGTACTTC,CASSPGTSGSYEQYF
TRBV18,TRBD2,.,TRBJ2-5,TGTGCCAGCTCACCCGGGACTAGCGCAGCCCAAGAGACCCAGTACTTC,CASSPGTSAAQETQYF
TRBV10-3,TRBD2,.,TRBJ2-1,TGTGCCATCAGTGGGGGGACTAGCGGAACCTACAATGAGCAGTTCTTC,CAISGGTSGTYNEQFF
TRBV6-1,TRBD2,once,TRBJ2-5,TGTGCCAGCAGTGACCCGGGACTAGGGACCCAAGAGACCCAGTACTTC,CASSDPGLGTQETQYF
TRBV6-5,TRBD1,.,TRBJ2-4,TGTGCCAGCAGTTTTACAGGGGACACAGCCAAAAACATTCAGTACTTC,CASSFTGDTAKNIQYF
TRBV7-9,.,.,TRBJ2-2,TGTGCCAGCAGCTTAGACCTAATCTACACCGGGGAGCTGTTTTTT,CASSLDLIYTGELFF
TRBV27,.,.,TRBJ2-2,TGTGCCAGCCGTGGTTCTTCCTATAGTAACACCGGGGAGCTGTTTTTT,CASRGSSYSNTGELFF
TRBV5-1,.,.,TRBJ1-1,TGCGCCAGCAGTTGGGGTGAGATGAATGAAGCTTTCTTT,CASSWGEMNEAFF
TRBV2,.,.,TRBJ2-5,TGTGCCAGTTACCAGGGAGATTATCAAGAGACCCAGTACTTC,CASYQGDYQETQYF
TRBV28,TRBD2,.,TRBJ2-7,TGTGCCAGCAGTCCCCTGCGGTCTAGCGGGGCCGCCTACGAGCAGTACTTC,CASSPLRSSGAAYEQYF
TRBV5-4,TRBD2,.,TRBJ2-7,TGTGCCAGCAGCTCCCCGAGGACTAGCCCTTACGAGCAGTACTTC,CASSSPRTSPYEQYF
TRBV18,.,.,TRBJ2-5,TGTGCCAGCTCACCGGGCCCCACAGGGTGGCAAGAGACCCAGTACTTC,CASSPGPTGWQETQYF
TRBV9,.,.,TRBJ1-3,TGTGCCAGCAGCGACCAGCGCTCTGGAAACACCATATATTTT,CASSDQRSGNTIYF
TRBV6-5,.,.,TRBJ2-2,TGTGCCAGCAGTTACTTAGCGAGGGGGGCCGGGGAGCTGTTTTTT,CASSYLARGAGELFF
TRBV7-2,.,.,TRBJ1-2,TGTGCCAGCAGCTTAGGAAGACAGAACTATGGCTACACCTTC,CASSLGRQNYGYTF
TRBV5-1,TRBD2,.,TRBJ2-3,TGCGCCAGCAGCTCGGGGACTAGCGGGAGAGATACGCAGTATTTT,CASSSGTSGRDTQYF
TRBV7-8,.,.,TRBJ2-5,TGTGCCAGCAGCCCCACAAGTCGGGCCAGCCAAGAGACCCAGTACTTC,CASSPTSRASQETQYF
TRBV4-1,TRBD2,.,TRBJ2-7,TGCGCCAGCAGCCGCTTGGGACTAGTATCCTACGAGCAGTACTTC,CASSRLGLVSYEQYF
TRBV7-9,.,.,TRBJ2-7,TGTGCCAGCAGCTTAGCAGCCGGGACAACGAAATACGAGCAGTACTTC,CASSLAAGTTKYEQYF
TRBV11-2,TRBD2,.,TRBJ2-1,TGTGCCAGCATGTCTAGCGGGGTGGGTGAGCAGTTCTTC,CASMSSGVGEQFF
TRBV19,TRBD1,.,TRBJ1-2,TGTGCCAGTAGTGGTGGACAGGGGGAGGGCTATGGCTACACCTTC,CASSGGQGEGYGYTF
TRBV28,.,.,TRBJ1-5,TGTGCCAGCAAGGCATTAAATCAGCCCCAGCATTTT,CASKALNQPQHF
TRBV5-1,.,once,TRBJ2-1,TGCGCCAGCAGCGCCTCCGGGACTGTGAATGAGCAGTTCTTC,CASSASGTVNEQFF
TRBV2,TRBD1,once,TRBJ1-1,TGTGCCAGCAGGATTTTGGAAGGACAGGCTTGGGCTTTCTTT,CASRILEGQAWAFF
TRBV27,.,.,TRBJ2-2,TGTGCCAGCAGTTTACGGGGGAGGGAGCTGTTTTTT,CASSLRGRELFF
TRBV5-1,.,once,TRBJ2-1,TGCGCCAGCAGCCAGCGAGCGGAACCCTACAATGAGCAGTTCTTC,CASSQRAEPYNEQFF
TRBV7-2,TRBD1,.,TRBJ1-5,TGTGCCAGCAGCGGACAGGGGTACGGCAATCAGCCCCAGCATTTT,CASSGQGYGNQPQHF
TRBV11-3,.,.,TRBJ1-5,TGTGCCAGCAGCCCCGGCGGTTTAAGCAATCAGCCCCAGCATTTT,CASSPGGLSNQPQHF
TRBV7-9,TRBD2,.,TRBJ2-3,TGTGCCAGCAGCCCGCTGGGGGAGGGCGTTGCAGATACGCAGTATTTT,CASSPLGEGVADTQYF
TRBV7-6,TRBD2,.,TRBJ2-2,TGTGCCAGCAGTCTTAGCTGGTCTAGCGGGAGGGCCGCCGGGGAGCTGTTTTTT,CASSLSWSSGRAAGELFF
TRBV23-1,TRBD1,.,TRBJ2-2,TGCGCCAGCAGTCAACGTGGGACAGGGGGCCGTGGCACCGGGGAGCTGTTTTTT,CASSQRGTGGRGTGELFF